Presented here are 10 T cell receptor beta chains from one specimen sequenced in a study of blood T cell repertoires in COVID-19. Libraries were prepared by immunoSEQ multiplex PCR; TCRdb keeps only in-frame clonotypes and omits some of them. The sample carries approximately 110,000 clones, under 80% recorded once. Sequencing used peripheral blood. Receptor source: a man aged 65-85 years with active or convalescent COVID-19.

The chain links TRBV6-1 to TRBJ2-1, with 9 bases identical to TRBD2. The germline gives CDR1 MNHNS, CDR2 SASEGT. The CDR3 is 15 amino acids. Trimming took 3 bases from V and 4 from J; bases not matched to a gene: 4. This CDR3 reads CASSEVAGGYNEQFF. The DNA of the CDR3 is TGTGCCAGCAGTGAGGTGGCGGGAGGGTACAATGAGCAGTTCTTC.

J is TRBJ1-2 and V is TRBV2, with 10 bases aligning to TRBD1. Germline CDR1 SNHLY, CDR2 FYNNEI. The CDR3 length is 14 residues. The trim removed 1 base at V and 7 bases at J, leaving 3 bases unmatched. The CDR3 bases are TGTGCCAGCAGTGAAGGGGGACAGGGGTTTGGCTACACCTTC. It codes for CASSEGGQGFGYTF.

This clone was counted between two and nine times. The gene calls are TRBV27 and TRBJ2-1; D is possibly TRBD2 (5 bases). Germline CDR1 and CDR2: MNHEY and SMNVEV (reference sequence). This CDR3 is 13 amino acids long. Between the trimmed V and J ends, which lost 4 bases and 7 bases, there was a span of 11 bases. The CDR3 is CASSSFSENEQFF. The CDR3, as DNA: TGTGCCAGCAGTTCGTTTAGCGAAAATGAGCAGTTCTTC.

The V and J genes are TRBV6-1 and TRBJ2-7; D is uncertain. CDR1 and CDR2 (germline): MNHNS, SASEGT. The CDR3 length is 15 residues. Trimming removed 2 bases from V and 2 bases from J, with 13 bases in between. The CDR3 reads CASSEKAGLTYEQYF. Here the CDR3 DNA reads TGTGCCAGCAGTGAAAAGGCAGGTCTCACCTACGAGCAGTACTTC.

The chain couples TRBV3-1 (or the pseudogene TRBV3-2) to TRBJ1-1; D might be TRBD1 (5 bases). The CDR3 covers 15 residues. Trimming cost V 4 bases and J 1 base, with 13 bases left between them. CDR1 is LGHDT, CDR2 YNNKEL, per germline (reference sequence). The CDR3 is CASSLWTTPNTEAFF. CDR3 bases: TGTGCCAGCAGCCTCTGGACAACTCCGAACACTGAAGCTTTCTTT.

The chain is built from TRBV9 and TRBJ1-3; D not resolved. The CDR3 spans 14 residues. V was trimmed by 0 bases and J by 3 bases, leaving 7 bases between them. Germline CDR1 reads SGDLS; CDR2 reads YYNGEE. CDR3 bases: TGTGCCAGCAGCGTAGGGGCCATTGGAAACACCATATATTTT. Encoded protein: CASSVGAIGNTIYF.

The chain uses TRBV3-1 (or the pseudogene TRBV3-2) and TRBJ1-2; D might be TRBD1 (6 bases). Deletions cut 3 bases from V and 11 bases from J, with 16 bases between. Germline V gene sequence: CDR1 LGHDT, CDR2 YNNKEL (reference sequence). The CDR3 totals 13 residues. CDR3 sequence (DNA): TGTGCCAGCAGCCAGGGACAAGGTCAACGATACACCTTC. This sequence encodes CASSQGQGQRYTF.

The chain couples TRBV5-1 to TRBJ1-3, with TRBD1 as a possible D gene (6 bases). Looked up from germline, CDR1 is SGHRS and CDR2 is YFSETQ. This CDR3 is built from 19 residues. Trimming took 6 bases from V and 0 from J, leaving 25 bases between them. CDR3 coding DNA: TGCGCCAGCACGCCCTCTTTACCGGGACATTCAAGCTCTGGAAACACCATATATTTT. It encodes CASTPSLPGHSSSGNTIYF.

This chain's CDR3 is CASSLDQGRSPLHF. The CDR3 bases are TGTGCCAGCAGCTTGGACCAGGGGAGATCACCCCTCCACTTT. The chain carries TRBV5-6 and TRBJ1-6; D might be TRBD1 (6 bases). Trimming took 0 bases from V and 10 from J, leaving 11 bases between them. This CDR3 contains 14 residues. Germline-derived CDR1 and CDR2 are SGHDT and YYEEEE.

This sequence joins TRBV6-6 and TRBJ2-1; D is perhaps TRBD2 (5 bases). The ends were cut back, 2 bases at V and 6 bases at J, with 5 bases in the middle. The CDR3 consists of 12 residues. Germline assignment: CDR1 MNHNY and CDR2 SVGAGI (reference sequence). CDR3 region: CASSYSGNEQFF. CDR3 nucleotide sequence: TGTGCCAGCAGTTACAGCGGCAATGAGCAGTTCTTC.